This TCR beta chain appears in the sequencing data of a study of T cell repertoires in cytomegalovirus infection. Study-level information: HLA-B-restricted CMV epitopes that are well studied, plus recently identified HLA-C-restricted ones, were used by the study.

As regards this clonotype: Its antigen is not identified.

Using its own MiXCR run on the reads, TCRdb lists one record per CDR3 protein. The table lists 700,000 to 900,000 distinct CDR3 sequences, around 29% of them singletons. The source is a human donor in good health (CMV status not recorded). Some clones in this sample may be carry-over from other donors' samples. Sequenced material: cultured CD8+ T cells from PBMCs, taken from culture after CMV antigen stimulation.

CDR3 DNA sequence: TGCAGTGCTAGAGGAGGGAGTAACAATTCACCCCTCCACTTT. It encodes CSARGGSNNSPLHF. This chain uses TRBV20-1 with TRBJ1-6, with D hard to call. CDR3 length: 14 amino acids. The V gene's germline CDR1 is DFQATT and CDR2 SNEGSKA (reference sequence). Trimming took 1 base from V and 7 from J, leaving 11 bases between them.